The 30 T cell receptor beta chains given below trace back to one sample, sequenced in a study of blood T cell repertoires in COVID-19. Only in-frame clones appear in the TCRdb table, and some are missing; sequencing was by immunoSEQ multiplex PCR. The sample has tens of thousands of clones, about 81% seen once. Sequencing was carried out using peripheral blood. The receptors were sampled from a man of 80 years or more with acute or convalescent COVID-19.

This chain connects TRBV3-1 (or the pseudogene TRBV3-2) to TRBJ1-4; 8 bases fit TRBD1. Germline loops: CDR1 LGHDT, CDR2 YNNKEL (reference sequence). V lost 4 bases and J lost 8; bases outside the gene matches: 6. The CDR3 covers 14 residues. The CDR3, as DNA: TGTGCCAGCAGCCCAGGCAACAGGGGGGAAAAACTGTTTTTT. Protein sequence: CASSPGNRGEKLFF.

The chain carries TRBV7-9 and TRBJ2-1, with 12 bases lining up with TRBD2. Germline CDR1 reads SEHNR; CDR2 reads FQNEAQ (reference sequence). V dropped 5 bases and J dropped 6; count of bases not matched to a gene: 5. This CDR3 has 15 residues. Here the CDR3 reads CASSGGLAGFNEQFF. The CDR3 DNA follows: TGTGCCAGCAGCGGGGGACTAGCGGGTTTCAATGAGCAGTTCTTC.

The J gene is TRBJ1-5, the V gene TRBV12-5; tentatively, D is TRBD1 (6 bases). V dropped 3 bases and J dropped 0 bases, with 18 bases sitting between them. Per the germline V gene, CDR1 is LGHNT and CDR2 is FRNRAP. The length of the CDR3 is 18 residues. CDR3: CASGFSNGQSYSNQPQHF. CDR3 DNA sequence: TGTGCTAGTGGTTTCTCTAATGGACAGAGCTATAGCAATCAGCCCCAGCATTTT. The full variable domain, completed using reference TRBV12-5 and TRBJ1-5, is DARVTQTPRHKVTEMGQEVTMRCQPILGHNTVFWYRQTMMQGLELLAYFRNRAPLDDSGMPKDRFSAEMPDATLATLKIQPSEPRDSAVYFCASGFSNGQSYSNQPQHFGDGTRLSIL.

As DNA, the CDR3 is TGTGCCAGCAGCGTAGACGGGGGTACCCAGCCCCAGCATTTT. This sequence encodes CASSVDGGTQPQHF. This chain uses TRBV9 with TRBJ1-5, with D possibly TRBD1 on 5 matching bases. Trimming removed 0 bases at V and 7 bases at J, with 11 bases between. Germline lookup yields CDR1 SGDLS and CDR2 YYNGEE. CDR3 length: 14 residues.

This chain joins TRBV7-9 and TRBJ2-3; the D gene is possibly TRBD2 (6 bases). Trimming cost V 5 bases and J 6 bases, with 12 bases left between them. This CDR3 contains 13 residues. CDR1 is SEHNR, CDR2 FQNEAQ, per germline (reference sequence). The CDR3 protein is CASSVTSWDTQYF. Written as DNA, the CDR3 is TGTGCCAGCAGCGTGACTAGTTGGGATACGCAGTATTTT.

Only a few counts were recorded for this clone. The CDR3 DNA reads TGTGCCAGCAGCTTATACAGGGGGCGAAGTGAAAAACTGTTTTTT. Residues: CASSLYRGRSEKLFF. The rearrangement links TRBV7-2 to TRBJ1-4; 9 bases align to TRBD1. The junction had 5 bases not matched to a gene; V was cut back by 2 bases and J by 7 bases. Germline CDR1 is SGHTA and CDR2 is FQGNSA. This CDR3 comprises 15 residues.

V usage is TRBV9 and J usage is TRBJ1-2; D possibly corresponds to TRBD1 (6 bases). Deletions cut 4 bases from V and 5 bases from J, with 24 bases between. The CDR3 contains 17 residues. Germline assignment: CDR1 SGDLS and CDR2 YYNGEE. The CDR3 region has the DNA TGTGCCAGCAGCTCCCGGGGGGGCAGCTCCTTAGAATATGGCTACACCTTC. Translation: CASSSRGGSSLEYGYTF.

J is TRBJ1-4 and V is TRBV5-6, with a possible D match to TRBD1 (5 bases). Trimming cost V 2 bases and J 8 bases, with 16 bases left between them. Germline assignment: CDR1 SGHDT and CDR2 YYEEEE. The CDR3 consists of 15 residues. The CDR3 protein is CASSFSGGVEEKLFF. The CDR3, as DNA: TGTGCCAGCAGCTTCTCCGGGGGGGTGGAAGAAAAACTGTTTTTT.

The gene calls are TRBV5-5 and TRBJ1-3; 7 bases are a match to TRBD1. The CDR3 has 14 residues. After removal of 7 bases from V and 0 bases from J, the junction contained 4 bases not matched to a gene. CDR1 SGHKS and CDR2 YYEKEE come from the germline V gene (reference sequence). CDR3 amino acids: CASDRQGSGNTIYF. The CDR3 DNA sequence: TGTGCCAGCGATCGACAGGGCTCTGGAAACACCATATATTTT.

The chain uses TRBV30 and TRBJ2-3; a possible D gene is TRBD1 (5 bases). The CDR3 totals 15 residues. Germline lookup yields CDR1 GTSNPN and CDR2 SVGIG (reference sequence). Trimming shortened V by 3 bases and J by 0 bases, and 13 bases separated the two germline ends. The CDR3 spells CAWRGWGPSTDTQYF. Here the CDR3 DNA reads TGTGCCTGGAGGGGCTGGGGCCCTAGCACAGATACGCAGTATTTT.

This clone was counted once. This chain joins TRBV23-1 and TRBJ1-4, with D perhaps matching TRBD1 (6 bases). TRBV23-1 is placed among ORFs of uncertain function. V shed 4 bases and J shed 0 bases, with 9 bases lying between them. The CDR3 is 15 amino acids. The CDR3 DNA reads TGCGCCAGCAGTCCAACAGGGTCAACTAATGAAAAACTGTTTTTT. Its protein is CASSPTGSTNEKLFF.

The chain joins TRBV10-3 to TRBJ1-6; D is ambiguous. This CDR3 region has 13 residues. V was clipped by 10 bases and J by 7 bases, with 14 bases between them. CDR1 is ENHRY, CDR2 SYGVKD, per germline. CDR3 amino acids: CATRPGENSPLHF. In DNA form, the CDR3 reads TGTGCCACGCGACCCGGGGAAAATTCACCCCTCCACTTT.

The chain links TRBV2 to TRBJ1-4; D gene unclear. The CDR3 is 16 residues long. Germline values: CDR1 SNHLY, CDR2 FYNNEI. V was shortened by 1 base and J by 7 bases, with 16 bases between the two germline ends. The CDR3 DNA reads TGTGCCAGCAGTGAAGAGGATGCGGTCCTAAGTGAAAAACTGTTTTTT. Translation: CASSEEDAVLSEKLFF.

The rearrangement joins TRBV29-1 to TRBJ1-1; 7 nucleotides align to TRBD1. After removal of 4 bases from V and 5 bases from J, the junction contained 7 bases not matched to a gene. The CDR3 covers 13 residues. From germline, CDR1 is SQVTM and CDR2 ANQGSEA. The CDR3 reads CSVGRGGATEAFF. The CDR3 nucleotides read TGCAGCGTTGGGAGAGGGGGCGCAACTGAAGCTTTCTTT.

The chain uses TRBV10-3 and TRBJ1-4, with TRBD1 matching 8 bases. Trimming at V came to 0 bases and at J to 8 bases, leaving 5 bases not matched to a gene. This CDR3 spans 15 amino acids. Germline CDR1 is ENHRY and CDR2 is SYGVKD. The chain's CDR3 is CAISESTGGGEKLFF. DNA of the CDR3: TGTGCCATCAGTGAGTCTACAGGGGGAGGAGAAAAACTGTTTTTT.

The chain couples TRBV6-5 to TRBJ1-5; 7 bases are shared with TRBD1. In germline, CDR1 is MNHEY, CDR2 SVGAGI. The CDR3 has 16 amino acids. After removal of 4 bases from V and 0 bases from J, the junction contained 6 bases not matched to a gene. DNA for the CDR3: TGTGCCAGCAGTTTTATGGACAGGTATAGCAATCAGCCCCAGCATTTT. It translates to CASSFMDRYSNQPQHF.

The chain employs TRBV7-2 and TRBJ2-2; D uncertain. The CDR3 contains 14 residues. The germline V gene has CDR1 SGHTA and CDR2 FQGNSA. The ends were cut back, 6 bases at V and 2 bases at J, with 10 bases in the middle. DNA of the CDR3: TGTGCCAGCAGTATCTATATTAACACCGGGGAGCTGTTTTTT. Its translation is CASSIYINTGELFF.

This rearrangement joins TRBV2 to TRBJ2-2; 11 bases align to TRBD2. CDR3 length: 16 amino acids. V lost 4 bases and J lost 7; bases outside the gene matches: 8. Looked up from germline, CDR1 is SNHLY and CDR2 is FYNNEI. CDR3 bases: TGTGCCAGCAGTGTAGTAGCGGGGGGGCCTGGCGGGGAGCTGTTTTTT. Protein: CASSVVAGGPGGELFF.

The chain has TRBV20-1 and TRBJ1-5; TRBD1 might be the D (5 bases). The CDR3 has 14 amino acids. The ends were cut back, 3 bases at V and 2 bases at J, with 11 bases in the middle. Looked up from germline, CDR1 is DFQATT and CDR2 is SNEGSKA (reference sequence). DNA for the CDR3: TGCAGTGCTAGTGTTCCACAGGGCAATCAGCCCCAGCATTTT. Its protein is CSASVPQGNQPQHF.

The chain couples TRBV6-1 to TRBJ1-6, with D unresolved. V lost 2 bases, J lost 7 bases, and 9 bases lay in between. The V gene's germline CDR1 is MNHNS and CDR2 SASEGT. The CDR3 has 14 amino acids. CDR3 protein: CASSETQANSPLHF. The CDR3 DNA follows: TGTGCCAGCAGTGAAACTCAGGCCAATTCACCCCTCCACTTT.

This clone showed up just a few times. CDR3 DNA sequence: TGCGCCAGCAGCTTCCAGTACAATGAGCAGTTCTTC. Its translation is CASSFQYNEQFF. The V and J genes are TRBV5-1 and TRBJ2-1; D is unresolved. Germline lookup yields CDR1 SGHRS and CDR2 YFSETQ. Trimming left V 2 bases short and J 4 bases short, with 4 bases between. The CDR3 runs to 12 residues.

The chain has TRBV3-1 (or the pseudogene TRBV3-2) and TRBJ1-5, with 7 bases fitting TRBD1. There are 14 residues in the CDR3. CDR1 LGHDT and CDR2 YNNKEL come from the germline V gene (reference sequence). Losses at the gene ends were 4 bases for V and 5 bases for J; bases not matched to a gene: 5. The CDR3 sequence: CASSLRQGDQPQHF. Written as DNA, the CDR3 is TGTGCCAGCAGCCTAAGACAGGGAGATCAGCCCCAGCATTTT.

This chain uses TRBV6-5 with TRBJ2-7; 10 bases are shared with TRBD1. The CDR3 extends over 16 amino acids. CDR1 and CDR2 from the germline V gene are MNHEY and SVGAGI. The junction had 18 bases not matched to a gene; V was cut back by 4 bases and J by 12 bases. As DNA, the CDR3 is TGTGCCAGCAGTTCCACCCGGACAGGGGGACTTACGAGGGGGTACTTC. Translated: CASSSTRTGGLTRGYF.

The rearrangement links TRBV20-1 to TRBJ2-3, with D perhaps TRBD1 (6 bases). Germline V gives CDR1 DFQATT, CDR2 SNEGSKA (reference sequence). V shed 7 bases and J shed 5 bases, with 10 bases lying between them. The CDR3 has 11 residues. In DNA form, the CDR3 reads TGCAGTGTTCCACAGGGAGATACGCAGTATTTT. This sequence encodes CSVPQGDTQYF.

This clone is deemed large. The rearrangement joins TRBV4-3 to TRBJ1-1; the D is unclear. With 0 bases removed from V and 7 bases from J, the gap between germline ends came to 9 bases. Germline V gene lookup returns CDR1 LGHNA and CDR2 YSLEER. The CDR3 totals 13 residues. CDR3 residues: CASSQDGGDEAFF. For the CDR3, the DNA is TGCGCCAGCAGCCAAGATGGCGGGGATGAAGCTTTCTTT.

The rearrangement joins TRBV6-6 to TRBJ1-5; 7 bases match TRBD1. The CDR3 is 15 residues long. V trimming: 5 bases; J trimming: 6 bases; junction bases outside the gene matches: 10. Per the germline V gene, CDR1 is MNHNY and CDR2 is SVGAGI (reference sequence). The CDR3, as DNA: TGTGCCAGCAGTACAGGGGAGGTACGGAGTCAGCCCCAGCATTTT. Its protein is CASSTGEVRSQPQHF.

V and J are TRBV5-1 and TRBJ1-3; unclear D gene. Looked up from germline, CDR1 is SGHRS and CDR2 is YFSETQ. The CDR3 extends over 20 amino acids. Trimming removed 0 bases at V and 0 bases at J, with 22 bases between. CDR3: CASSLEKWEGLSDSGNTIYF. CDR3 bases: TGCGCCAGCAGCTTGGAAAAATGGGAGGGATTATCCGACTCTGGAAACACCATATATTTT.

This clone was seen only a few times. V is TRBV7-3 and J is TRBJ1-6, with 9 bases matching TRBD1. CDR1 SGHTA and CDR2 FQGTGA come from the germline V gene. The V gene end was trimmed by 2 bases and the J gene end by 9 bases; junction bases not matched to a gene: 5. The CDR3 has 15 residues. The CDR3 DNA sequence: TGTGCCAGCAGCTTATCACAGGGGGCAGGTTCACCCCTCCACTTT. Its translation: CASSLSQGAGSPLHF.

The chain recombines TRBV7-8 with TRBJ1-1; D not certain. The CDR3 consists of 15 residues. Germline V gene data show CDR1 as SGHVS and CDR2 as FQNEAQ. With 3 bases removed from V and 1 base from J, the gap between germline ends came to 12 bases. The CDR3 DNA is TGTGCCAGCAGCTTTTCAGGTCCGCAGAACACTGAAGCTTTCTTT. Its protein is CASSFSGPQNTEAFF.

The chain carries TRBV6-6 and TRBJ1-1, with 7 bases lining up with TRBD1. The ends lost 5 bases at V and 0 bases at J; junction bases unmatched: 9. Germline CDR1 and CDR2: MNHNY and SVGAGI (reference sequence). This CDR3 is 16 amino acids long. CDR3: CASSGTGARMNTEAFF. The CDR3 DNA reads as TGTGCCAGCAGTGGTACAGGGGCAAGGATGAACACTGAAGCTTTCTTT.